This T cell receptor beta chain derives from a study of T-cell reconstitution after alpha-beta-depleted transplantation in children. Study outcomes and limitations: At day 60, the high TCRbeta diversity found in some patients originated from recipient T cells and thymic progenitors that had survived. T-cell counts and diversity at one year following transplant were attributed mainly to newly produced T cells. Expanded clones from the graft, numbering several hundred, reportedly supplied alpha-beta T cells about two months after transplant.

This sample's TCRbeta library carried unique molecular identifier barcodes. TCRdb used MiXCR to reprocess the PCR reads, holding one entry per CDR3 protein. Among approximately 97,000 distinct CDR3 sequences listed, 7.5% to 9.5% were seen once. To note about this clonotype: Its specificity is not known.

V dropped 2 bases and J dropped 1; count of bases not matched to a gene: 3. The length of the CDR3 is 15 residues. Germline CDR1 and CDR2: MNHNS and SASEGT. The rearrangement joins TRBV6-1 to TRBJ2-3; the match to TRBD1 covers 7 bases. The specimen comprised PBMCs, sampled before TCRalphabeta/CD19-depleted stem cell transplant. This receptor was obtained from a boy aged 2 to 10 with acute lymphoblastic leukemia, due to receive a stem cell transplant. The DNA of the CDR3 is TGTGCCAGCAGTGAAACTACAGGGGGCACAGATACGCAGTATTTT. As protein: CASSETTGGTDTQYF.